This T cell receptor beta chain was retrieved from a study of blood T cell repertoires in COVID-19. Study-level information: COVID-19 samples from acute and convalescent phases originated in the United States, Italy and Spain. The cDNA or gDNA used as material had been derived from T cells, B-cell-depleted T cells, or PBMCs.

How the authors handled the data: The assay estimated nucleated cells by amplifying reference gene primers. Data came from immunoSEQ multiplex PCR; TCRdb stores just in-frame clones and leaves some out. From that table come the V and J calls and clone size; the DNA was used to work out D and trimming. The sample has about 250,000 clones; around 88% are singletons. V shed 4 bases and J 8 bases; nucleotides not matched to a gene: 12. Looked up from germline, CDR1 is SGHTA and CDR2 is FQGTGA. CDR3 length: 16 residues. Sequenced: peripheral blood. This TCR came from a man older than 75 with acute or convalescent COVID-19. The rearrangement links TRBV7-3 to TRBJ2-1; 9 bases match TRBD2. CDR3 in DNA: TGTGCCAGCAGCTCCGTTGGCGGGAGGGCCGGGGATGAGCAGTTCTTC. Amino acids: CASSSVGGRAGDEQFF.